Below are 15 T cell receptor beta chains sequenced from a single sample in a study of cytomegalovirus exposure and HLA in healthy donors. 13 Jbeta primers and 60 Vbeta primers were used for the PCR. Data came from immunoSEQ multiplex PCR; TCRdb stores just in-frame clones and leaves some out. The sample holds around 160,000 clones, about 76% seen once. The sample was PBMCs. The receptors here all came from a male donor in good health and CMV-seropositive.

This chain links TRBV5-1 with TRBJ2-7, with 11 bases fitting TRBD2. Germline V gene sequence: CDR1 SGHRS, CDR2 YFSETQ. The CDR3 has 17 residues. Trimming cost V 3 bases and J 4 bases; bases outside gene matches: 12. DNA of the CDR3: TGCGCCAGCAGCTCAACTAGCGGGGGTTGGATACTATACGAGCAGTACTTC. Amino acid sequence: CASSSTSGGWILYEQYF.

The J gene is TRBJ1-5, the V gene TRBV11-1; 8 nucleotides match TRBD1. The trim removed 4 bases at V and 8 bases at J, leaving 10 bases unmatched. The length of the CDR3 is 15 residues. CDR1 is SGHAT, CDR2 FQDESV, per germline (reference sequence). The CDR3 loop reads CASSSGQGLGEPQHF. In DNA, the CDR3 is TGTGCCAGCAGCTCAGGACAGGGCTTAGGAGAGCCCCAGCATTTT.

This clone was picked up a small number of times. J is TRBJ1-4 and V is TRBV7-9; D remains ambiguous. Per the germline V gene, CDR1 is SEHNR and CDR2 is FQNEAQ (reference sequence). The CDR3 length is 12 residues. V was pared by 5 bases and J by 12 bases, with 13 bases between. CDR3 sequence: CASSPRPGELFF. CDR3 sequence (DNA): TGTGCCAGCAGCCCTCGGCCGGGAGAACTGTTTTTT.

V is TRBV10-3 and J is TRBJ2-3, with 9 bases aligning to TRBD2. V shed 8 bases and J 5 bases; nucleotides not matched to a gene: 8. Germline CDR1 reads ENHRY; CDR2 reads SYGVKD. There are 14 residues in the CDR3. CDR3 sequence (DNA): TGTGCCATCCGCGGCGGGGGGGCGGGAGATACGCAGTATTTT. Translated, it gives CAIRGGGAGDTQYF.

This rearrangement joins TRBV6-1 to TRBJ2-4, with TRBD1 identical over 10 bases. Trimming at V came to 6 bases and at J to 7 bases, leaving 0 bases not matched to a gene. The CDR3 covers 12 residues. Germline CDR1 and CDR2: MNHNS and SASEGT. The CDR3 nucleotides read TGTGCCAGCAGGGGACAGGGGAACATTCAGTACTTC. Its translation: CASRGQGNIQYF.

This chain joins TRBV6-1 and TRBJ1-4, with 8 bases that match TRBD1. V gave up 5 bases and J gave up 4 bases; unmatched junction bases: 6. The CDR3 covers 15 residues. Germline CDR1 is MNHNS and CDR2 is SASEGT. The CDR3 region has the DNA TGTGCCAGCAGTCCGGGACAGGCTGGTAATGAAAAACTGTTTTTT. Its protein is CASSPGQAGNEKLFF.

This clone was seen only once. The genes are TRBV7-2 and TRBJ1-6, with D possibly TRBD1 on 6 matching bases. CDR3 length: 17 amino acids. Trimming took off 2 bases at V and 3 bases at J, with 14 bases between the two ends. Germline V gives CDR1 SGHTA, CDR2 FQGNSA. CDR3 sequence: CASSLYRGYLYNSPLHF. The CDR3 DNA follows: TGTGCCAGCAGCTTATATAGGGGGTACCTCTATAATTCACCCCTCCACTTT.

This chain links TRBV13 with TRBJ2-3, with 16 nucleotides matching TRBD2. V lost 4 bases, J lost 6 bases, and 7 bases stayed unmatched. CDR1 PRHDT and CDR2 FYEKMQ come from the germline V gene (reference sequence). This CDR3 spans 17 amino acids. CDR3 amino acids: CASSSGTSGGASDTQYF. CDR3 DNA: TGTGCCAGCAGCTCGGGGACTAGCGGGGGGGCCTCGGATACGCAGTATTTT.

The chain is built from TRBV11-2 and TRBJ2-7; possibly TRBD1 for D (5 bases). V was trimmed by 0 bases and J by 3 bases, leaving 12 bases between them. From germline, CDR1 is SGHAT and CDR2 FQNNGV. The CDR3 has 15 amino acids. DNA for the CDR3: TGTGCCAGCAGCTTAGATCATGGCAGGGTCTACGAGCAGTACTTC. Protein sequence: CASSLDHGRVYEQYF. The full variable domain, in which reference TRBV11-2 and TRBJ2-7 provide the parts outside the CDR3, is EAGVAQSPRYKIIEKRQSVAFWCNPISGHATLYWYQQILGQGPKLLIQFQNNGVVDDSQLPKDRFSAERLKGVDSTLKIQPAKLEDSAVYLCASSLDHGRVYEQYFGPGTRLTVT.

This sequence joins TRBV6-5 and TRBJ1-1, with D possibly TRBD1 on 6 matching bases. Germline CDR1 reads MNHEY; CDR2 reads SVGAGI. Trimming removed 7 bases from V and 4 bases from J, with 10 bases in between. The CDR3 sequence is 12 residues long. The CDR3 coding sequence is TGTGCCAGCACTAAACAGGGCACTGAAGCTTTCTTT. Its protein is CASTKQGTEAFF.

This clone has ten or more counts. The rearrangement joins TRBV6-1 to TRBJ1-1, with D unresolved. V lost 10 bases to trimming and J lost 1 base, with 13 bases between them. Germline V gene sequence: CDR1 MNHNS, CDR2 SASEGT. The CDR3 covers 13 residues. For the CDR3, the DNA is TGTGCCACCCCTAAGTTGTCGAACACTGAAGCTTTCTTT. The encoded protein is CATPKLSNTEAFF.

The chain employs TRBV30 and TRBJ1-6, with a tentative D call TRBD1 (6 bases). This CDR3 region has 16 residues. The ends were cut back, 2 bases at V and 3 bases at J, with 14 bases in the middle. The germline CDR1 and CDR2 sequences are GTSNPN and SVGIG (reference sequence). The CDR3 is CAWSLTDRYYNSPLHF. Written as DNA, the CDR3 is TGTGCCTGGAGTCTGACGGACAGATACTATAATTCACCCCTCCACTTT.

The sample holds one count of this clone. J is TRBJ2-2 and V is TRBV7-3, with D unclear. Germline V lookup: CDR1 SGHTA, CDR2 FQGTGA. This CDR3 is 13 amino acids long. V dropped 5 bases and J dropped 6 bases, with 10 bases sitting between them. In DNA, the CDR3 is TGTGCCAGCAGCAGACTGCAGTCCGGGGAGCTGTTTTTT. Protein sequence: CASSRLQSGELFF.

The rearrangement joins TRBV6-5 to TRBJ1-1, with D possibly being TRBD1 (5 bases). From germline, CDR1 is MNHEY and CDR2 SVGAGI. Deletions cut 5 bases from V and 1 base from J, with 8 bases between. The CDR3 sequence is 13 residues long. CDR3 sequence: CASSLTENTEAFF. The CDR3 region has the DNA TGTGCCAGCAGTCTGACAGAGAACACTGAAGCTTTCTTT.

The V call is TRBV5-1, the J call TRBJ2-6, with D uncertain. The germline CDR1 and CDR2 sequences are SGHRS and YFSETQ. V was cut by 7 bases and J by 0 bases, with 11 bases left in between. CDR3 size: 15 residues. The CDR3 here is CASRGVTSGANVLTF. The CDR3 DNA follows: TGCGCCAGCCGTGGAGTCACCTCTGGGGCCAACGTCCTGACTTTC.